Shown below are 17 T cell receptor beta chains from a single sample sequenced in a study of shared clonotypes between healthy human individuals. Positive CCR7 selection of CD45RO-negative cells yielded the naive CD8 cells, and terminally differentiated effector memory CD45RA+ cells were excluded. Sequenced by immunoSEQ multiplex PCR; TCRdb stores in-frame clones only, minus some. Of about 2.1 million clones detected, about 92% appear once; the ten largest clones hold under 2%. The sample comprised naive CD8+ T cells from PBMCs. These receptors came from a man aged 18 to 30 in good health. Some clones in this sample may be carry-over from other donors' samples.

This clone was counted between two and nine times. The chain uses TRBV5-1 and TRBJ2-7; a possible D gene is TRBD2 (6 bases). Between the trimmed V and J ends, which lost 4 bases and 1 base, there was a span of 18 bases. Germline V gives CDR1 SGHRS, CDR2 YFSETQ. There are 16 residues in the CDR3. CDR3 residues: CASSVRDSHSSYEQYF. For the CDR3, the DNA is TGCGCCAGCAGCGTACGGGACTCACACTCGTCCTACGAGCAGTACTTC.

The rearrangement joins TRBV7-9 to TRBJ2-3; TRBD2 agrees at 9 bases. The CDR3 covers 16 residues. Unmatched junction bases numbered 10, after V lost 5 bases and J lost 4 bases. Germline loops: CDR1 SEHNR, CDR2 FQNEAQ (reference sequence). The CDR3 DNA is TGTGCCAGCAGCCCGAGGGAGCGGGAGGTCGCAGATACGCAGTATTTT. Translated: CASSPREREVADTQYF.

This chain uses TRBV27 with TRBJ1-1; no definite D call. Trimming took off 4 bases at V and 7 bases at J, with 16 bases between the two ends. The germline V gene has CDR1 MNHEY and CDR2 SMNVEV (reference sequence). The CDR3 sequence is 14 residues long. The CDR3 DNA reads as TGTGCCAGCAGTTCCCTAAGAACCGGACGTGAAGCTTTCTTT. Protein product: CASSSLRTGREAFF.

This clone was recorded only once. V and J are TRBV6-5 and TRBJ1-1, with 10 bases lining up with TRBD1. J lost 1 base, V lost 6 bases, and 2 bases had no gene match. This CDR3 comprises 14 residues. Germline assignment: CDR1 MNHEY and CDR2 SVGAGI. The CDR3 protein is CASSRQGANTEAFF. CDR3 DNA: TGTGCCAGCAGCAGACAGGGGGCGAACACTGAAGCTTTCTTT.

CDR3 nucleotides: TGTGCCAGCAGCTTTTCCAGCAGGATTATCATGAACACTGAAGCTTTCTTT. The encoded protein is CASSFSSRIIMNTEAFF. The chain uses TRBV7-6 and TRBJ1-1, with D unclear. V was cut by 3 bases and J by 0 bases, with 17 bases left in between. The CDR3 covers 17 residues. Germline V gives CDR1 SGHVS, CDR2 FNYEAQ.

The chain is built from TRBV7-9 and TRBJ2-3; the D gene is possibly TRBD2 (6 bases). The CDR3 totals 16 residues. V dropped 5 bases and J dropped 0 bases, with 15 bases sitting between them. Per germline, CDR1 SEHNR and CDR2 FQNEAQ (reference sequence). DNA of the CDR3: TGTGCCAGCAGCCACGGGGAGGTTGCTAGCACAGATACGCAGTATTTT. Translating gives CASSHGEVASTDTQYF.

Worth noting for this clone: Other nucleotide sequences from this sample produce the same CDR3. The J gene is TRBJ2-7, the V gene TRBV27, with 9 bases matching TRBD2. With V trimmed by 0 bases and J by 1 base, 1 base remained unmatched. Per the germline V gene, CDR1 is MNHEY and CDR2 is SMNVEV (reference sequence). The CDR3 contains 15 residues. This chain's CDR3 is CASSLSAGGSYEQYF. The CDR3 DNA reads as TGTGCCAGCAGTTTATCAGCGGGAGGTTCCTACGAGCAGTACTTC.

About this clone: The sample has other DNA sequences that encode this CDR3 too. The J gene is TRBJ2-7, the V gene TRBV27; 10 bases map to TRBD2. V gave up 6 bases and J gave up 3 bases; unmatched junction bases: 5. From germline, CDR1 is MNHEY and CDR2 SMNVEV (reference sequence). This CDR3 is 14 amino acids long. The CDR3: CASSLRTSGYEQYF. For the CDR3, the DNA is TGTGCCAGCAGCTTAAGGACTAGCGGCTACGAGCAGTACTTC.

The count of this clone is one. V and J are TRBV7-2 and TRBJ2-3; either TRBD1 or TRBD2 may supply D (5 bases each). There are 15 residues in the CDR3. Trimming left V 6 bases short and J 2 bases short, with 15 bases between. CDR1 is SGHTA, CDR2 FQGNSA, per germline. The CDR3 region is CASRHTGTYTDTQYF. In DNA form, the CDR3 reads TGTGCCAGCAGACACACCGGGACGTACACAGATACGCAGTATTTT.

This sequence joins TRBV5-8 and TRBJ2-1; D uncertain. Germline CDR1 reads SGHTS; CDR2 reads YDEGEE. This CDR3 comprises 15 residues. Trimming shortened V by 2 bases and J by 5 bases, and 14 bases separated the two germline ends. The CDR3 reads CASSLRLGKNNEQFF. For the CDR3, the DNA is TGTGCCAGCAGCTTAAGGCTAGGCAAGAACAATGAGCAGTTCTTC. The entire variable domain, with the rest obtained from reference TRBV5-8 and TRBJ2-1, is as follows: EAGVTQSPTHLIKTRGQQATLRCSPISGHTSVYWYQQALGLGLQFLLWYDEGEERNRGNFPPRFSGRQFPNYSSELNVNALELEDSALYLCASSLRLGKNNEQFFGPGTRLTVL.

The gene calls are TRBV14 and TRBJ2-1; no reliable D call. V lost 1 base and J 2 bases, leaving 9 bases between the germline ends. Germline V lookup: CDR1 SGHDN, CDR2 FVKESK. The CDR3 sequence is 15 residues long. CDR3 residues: CASSQVFPTYNEQFF. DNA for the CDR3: TGTGCCAGCAGCCAAGTTTTTCCTACCTACAATGAGCAGTTCTTC.

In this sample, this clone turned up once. CDR3 nucleotide sequence: TGTGCCACCCCGGGACTAAGCCTCACAGATACGCAGTATTTT. It specifies CATPGLSLTDTQYF. The genes are TRBV2 and TRBJ2-3, with 7 bases identical to TRBD2. Germline V gives CDR1 SNHLY, CDR2 FYNNEI. After removal of 10 bases from V and 2 bases from J, the junction contained 9 bases not matched to a gene. The CDR3 length is 14 residues.

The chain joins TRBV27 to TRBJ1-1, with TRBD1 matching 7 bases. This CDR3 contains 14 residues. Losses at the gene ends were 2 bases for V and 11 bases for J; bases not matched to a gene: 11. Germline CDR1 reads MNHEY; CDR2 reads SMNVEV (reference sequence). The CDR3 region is CASSLKGGGADAFF. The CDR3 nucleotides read TGTGCCAGCAGTTTAAAGGGAGGGGGCGCAGACGCTTTCTTT.

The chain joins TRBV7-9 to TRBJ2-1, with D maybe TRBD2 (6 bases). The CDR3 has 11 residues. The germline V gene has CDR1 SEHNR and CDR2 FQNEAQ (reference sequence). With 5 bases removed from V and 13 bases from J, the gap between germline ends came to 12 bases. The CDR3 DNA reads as TGTGCCAGCAGCCTCGGGAGCTACCAGTTCTTC. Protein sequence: CASSLGSYQFF.

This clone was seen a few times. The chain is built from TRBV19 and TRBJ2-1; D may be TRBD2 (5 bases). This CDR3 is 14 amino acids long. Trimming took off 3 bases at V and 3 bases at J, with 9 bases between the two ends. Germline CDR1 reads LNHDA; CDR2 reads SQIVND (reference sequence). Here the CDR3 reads CASSMPGVYNEQFF. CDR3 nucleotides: TGTGCCAGTAGTATGCCCGGGGTCTACAATGAGCAGTTCTTC.

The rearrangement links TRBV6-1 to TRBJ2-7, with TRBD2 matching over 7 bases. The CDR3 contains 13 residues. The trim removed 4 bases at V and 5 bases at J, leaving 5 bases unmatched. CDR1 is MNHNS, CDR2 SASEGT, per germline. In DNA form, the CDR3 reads TGTGCCAGCAGTGGGACTAGTTTCGACGAGCAGTACTTC. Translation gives CASSGTSFDEQYF.

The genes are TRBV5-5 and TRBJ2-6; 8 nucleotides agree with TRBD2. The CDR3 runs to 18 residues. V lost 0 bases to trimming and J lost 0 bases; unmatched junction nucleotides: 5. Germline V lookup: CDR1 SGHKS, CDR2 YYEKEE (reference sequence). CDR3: CASSLAPAGVSGANVLTF. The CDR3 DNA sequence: TGTGCCAGCAGCTTGGCCCCAGCGGGAGTCTCTGGGGCCAACGTCCTGACTTTC.